Presented here are 4 T cell receptor beta chains from one specimen sequenced in a study of CD8 T cells in Susac syndrome. It was with random hexamers that roughly 0.5 to 1 ug RNA was reverse transcribed. In TCRdb, the immunoSEQ multiplex PCR reads were re-called with MiXCR into one record per CDR3 protein. The sample has about 240,000 distinct CDR3 sequences; 96% are singletons. The sample was CD4+ T cells from PBMCs. Every receptor here comes from a human donor with Susac syndrome.

The V and J genes are TRBV20-1 and TRBJ1-2, with D possibly being TRBD1 (6 bases). The germline gives CDR1 DFQATT, CDR2 SNEGSKA (reference sequence). The CDR3 length is 11 residues. CDR3: CGSRERGGYTF. Here the CDR3 DNA reads TGCGGCTCAAGGGAGAGGGGGGGCTACACCTTC.

The rearrangement links TRBV5-4 to TRBJ2-5; D may match TRBD1 or TRBD2 (6 bases each). The CDR3 totals 16 residues. The germline V gene has CDR1 SGHNT and CDR2 YYREEE (reference sequence). Between the trimmed V and J ends, which lost 1 base and 5 bases, there was a span of 18 bases. The CDR3 DNA sequence: TGTGCCAGCAGCTTGTCCAGGGGCGCTGGGGGGGAGACCCAGTACTTC. This codes for CASSLSRGAGGETQYF. Full variable domain (remainder filled in from reference TRBV5-4 and TRBJ2-5): ETGVTQSPTHLIKTRGQQVTLRCSSQSGHNTVSWYQQALGQGPQFIFQYYREEENGRGNFPPRFSGLQFPNYSSELNVNALELDDSALYLCASSLSRGAGGETQYFGPGTRLLVL.

This sequence joins TRBV29-1 and TRBJ2-3; weak D call: TRBD1 (6 bases). The V end was cut by 6 bases, the J end by 2 bases, with 18 bases between. Germline CDR1 is SQVTM and CDR2 is ANQGSEA. This CDR3 has 15 amino acids. The CDR3 is CSVVLTGTTTDTQYF. The CDR3 DNA sequence: TGCAGCGTAGTACTAACTGGGACAACCACAGATACGCAGTATTTT.

This clonotype was detected only once. The CDR3 loop is CATGTGGATDTQYF. The CDR3, as DNA: TGTGCCACCGGGACAGGGGGCGCCACAGATACGCAGTATTTT. The gene calls are TRBV24-1 and TRBJ2-3; 12 bases line up with TRBD1. With 9 bases clipped from V and 2 bases from J, the junction kept 2 bases outside the gene matches. Germline CDR1 reads KGHDR; CDR2 reads SFDVKD. The CDR3 is 14 residues long.